These 3 T cell receptor beta chains were all obtained from the same sample, sequenced in a study of cytomegalovirus exposure and HLA in healthy donors. Vbeta (60) and Jbeta (13) primers were used in the PCR. Data came from immunoSEQ multiplex PCR; TCRdb stores just in-frame clones and leaves some out. The sample contains 120,000 or so clones, 80% to 90% of which appear only once. Sequenced: PBMCs. The receptors shown here come from a woman between 35 and 50 years old in good health and CMV-seropositive.

About this clone: Other DNA variants within this sample encode the same CDR3. This sequence joins TRBV5-5 and TRBJ1-2; 9 nucleotides agree with TRBD1. This CDR3 contains 15 residues. Germline V lookup: CDR1 SGHKS, CDR2 YYEKEE (reference sequence). J was trimmed by 9 bases and V by 1 base; bases with no gene match: 10. In nucleotides, the CDR3 is TGTGCCAGCAGCTTGCTAGGGGACAGGGCATGGAGCTACACCTTC. It yields the protein CASSLLGDRAWSYTF.

The V gene is TRBV7-8, the J gene TRBJ2-1, with 8 positions matching TRBD1. V was clipped by 5 bases and J by 7 bases; unmatched bases: 4. Germline CDR1 SGHVS, CDR2 FQNEAQ. This CDR3 region has 13 residues. CDR3 nucleotides: TGTGCCAGCAGCACCCGACAGGGGAATGAGCAGTTCTTC. Its translation: CASSTRQGNEQFF.

The chain recombines TRBV6-6 with TRBJ2-1; TRBD1 agrees at 12 bases. CDR3 length equals 15 residues. Germline CDR1 reads MNHNY; CDR2 reads SVGAGI (reference sequence). The trim removed 8 bases at V and 7 bases at J, leaving 9 bases unmatched. In DNA form, the CDR3 reads TGTGCCAGCCGGTCGGGGACAGGGGGCCTTAATGAGCAGTTCTTC. It yields the protein CASRSGTGGLNEQFF.